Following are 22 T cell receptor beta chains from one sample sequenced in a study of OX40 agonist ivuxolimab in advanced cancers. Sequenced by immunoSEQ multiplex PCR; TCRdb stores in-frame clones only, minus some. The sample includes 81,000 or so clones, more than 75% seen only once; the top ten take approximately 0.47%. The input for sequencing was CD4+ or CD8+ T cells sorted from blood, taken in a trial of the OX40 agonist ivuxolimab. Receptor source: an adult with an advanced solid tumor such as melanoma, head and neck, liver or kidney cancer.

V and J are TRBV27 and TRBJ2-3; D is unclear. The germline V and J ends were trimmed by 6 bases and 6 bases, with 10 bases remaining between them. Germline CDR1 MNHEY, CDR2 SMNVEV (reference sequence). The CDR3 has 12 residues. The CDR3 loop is CASSSMGDTQYF. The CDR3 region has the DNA TGTGCCAGCAGCTCGATGGGGGATACGCAGTATTTT.

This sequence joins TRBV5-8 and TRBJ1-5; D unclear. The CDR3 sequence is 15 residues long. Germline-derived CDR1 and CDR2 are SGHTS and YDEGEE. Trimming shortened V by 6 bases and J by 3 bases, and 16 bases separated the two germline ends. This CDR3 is CASTSTDGVNQPQHF. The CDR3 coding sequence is TGTGCCAGCACTTCAACGGACGGAGTCAATCAGCCCCAGCATTTT.

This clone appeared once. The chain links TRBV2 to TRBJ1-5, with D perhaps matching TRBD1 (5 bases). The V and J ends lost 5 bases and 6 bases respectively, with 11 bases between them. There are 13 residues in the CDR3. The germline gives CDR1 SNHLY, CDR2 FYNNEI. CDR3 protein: CASSPQRGQPQHF. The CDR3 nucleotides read TGTGCCAGCAGTCCACAAAGGGGTCAGCCCCAGCATTTT.

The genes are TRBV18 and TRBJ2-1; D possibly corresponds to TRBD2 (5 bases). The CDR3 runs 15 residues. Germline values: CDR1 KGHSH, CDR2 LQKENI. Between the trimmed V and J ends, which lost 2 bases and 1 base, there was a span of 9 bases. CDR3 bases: TGTGCCAGCTCACCAGCCGGGGATTCCTACAATGAGCAGTTCTTC. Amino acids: CASSPAGDSYNEQFF.

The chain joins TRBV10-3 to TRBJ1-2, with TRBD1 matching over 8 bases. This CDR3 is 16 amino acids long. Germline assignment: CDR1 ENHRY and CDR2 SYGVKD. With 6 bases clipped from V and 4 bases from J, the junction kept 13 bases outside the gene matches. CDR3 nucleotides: TGTGCCATCAGGGATGGGACAGGCACTTTCCTCTATGGCTACACCTTC. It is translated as CAIRDGTGTFLYGYTF.

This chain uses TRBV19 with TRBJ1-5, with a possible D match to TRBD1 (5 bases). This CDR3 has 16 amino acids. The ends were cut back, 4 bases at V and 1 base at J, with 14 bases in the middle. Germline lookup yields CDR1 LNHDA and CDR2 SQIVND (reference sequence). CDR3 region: CASSTQWGVSNQPQHF. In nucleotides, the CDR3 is TGTGCCAGTAGTACCCAATGGGGGGTAAGCAATCAGCCCCAGCATTTT.

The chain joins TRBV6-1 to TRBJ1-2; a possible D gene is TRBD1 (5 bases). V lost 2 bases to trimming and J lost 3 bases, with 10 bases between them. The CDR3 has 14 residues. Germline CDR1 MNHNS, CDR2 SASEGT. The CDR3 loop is CASSEPGRDYGYTF. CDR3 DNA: TGTGCCAGCAGTGAACCAGGGCGGGACTATGGCTACACCTTC.

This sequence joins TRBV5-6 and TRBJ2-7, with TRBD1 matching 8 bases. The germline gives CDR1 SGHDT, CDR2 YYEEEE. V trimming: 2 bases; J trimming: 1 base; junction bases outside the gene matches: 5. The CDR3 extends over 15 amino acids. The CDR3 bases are TGTGCCAGCAGCTTTCCCGGGACAGGTTCCTACGAGCAGTACTTC. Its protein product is CASSFPGTGSYEQYF.

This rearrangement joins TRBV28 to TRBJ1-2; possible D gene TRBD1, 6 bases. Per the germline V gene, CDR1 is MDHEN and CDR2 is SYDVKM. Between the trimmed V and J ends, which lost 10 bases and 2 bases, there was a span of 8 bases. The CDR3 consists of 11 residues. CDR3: CANQGNYGYTF. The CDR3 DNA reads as TGTGCCAATCAGGGGAACTATGGCTACACCTTC.

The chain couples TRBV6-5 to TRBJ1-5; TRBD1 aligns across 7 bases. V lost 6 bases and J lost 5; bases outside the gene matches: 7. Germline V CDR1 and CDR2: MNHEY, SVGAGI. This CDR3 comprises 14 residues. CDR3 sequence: CASSRQGRDQPQHF. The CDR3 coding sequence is TGTGCCAGCAGCCGACAGGGTCGGGATCAGCCCCAGCATTTT.

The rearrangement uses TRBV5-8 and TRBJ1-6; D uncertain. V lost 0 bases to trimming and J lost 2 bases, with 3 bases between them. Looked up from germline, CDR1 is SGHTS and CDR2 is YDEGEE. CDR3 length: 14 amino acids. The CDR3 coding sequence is TGTGCCAGCAGCTTGGGGCCCTATAATTCACCCCTCCACTTT. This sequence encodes CASSLGPYNSPLHF.

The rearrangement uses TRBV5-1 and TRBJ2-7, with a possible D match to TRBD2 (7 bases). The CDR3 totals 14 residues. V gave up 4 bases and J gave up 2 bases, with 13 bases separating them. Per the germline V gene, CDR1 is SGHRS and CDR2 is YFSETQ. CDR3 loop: CASSLQGGAYEQYF. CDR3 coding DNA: TGCGCCAGCAGCCTTCAAGGGGGGGCCTACGAGCAGTACTTC.

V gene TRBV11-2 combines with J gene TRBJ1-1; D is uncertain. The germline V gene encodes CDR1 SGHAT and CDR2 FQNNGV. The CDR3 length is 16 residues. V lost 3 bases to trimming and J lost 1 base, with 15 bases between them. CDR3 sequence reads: CASSFRLGWGNTEAFF. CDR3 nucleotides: TGTGCCAGCAGCTTCCGGTTGGGGTGGGGGAACACTGAAGCTTTCTTT.

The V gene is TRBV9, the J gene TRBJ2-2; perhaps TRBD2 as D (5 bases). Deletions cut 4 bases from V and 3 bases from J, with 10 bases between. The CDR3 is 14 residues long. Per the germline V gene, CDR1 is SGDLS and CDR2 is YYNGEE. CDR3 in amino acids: CASSRGRDTGELFF. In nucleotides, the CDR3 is TGTGCCAGCAGCAGAGGGCGCGACACCGGGGAGCTGTTTTTT.

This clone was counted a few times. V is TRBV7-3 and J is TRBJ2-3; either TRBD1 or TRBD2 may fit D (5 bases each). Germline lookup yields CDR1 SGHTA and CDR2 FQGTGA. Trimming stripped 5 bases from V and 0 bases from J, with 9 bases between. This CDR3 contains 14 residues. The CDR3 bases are TGTGCCAGCAGCGGGGGAACTAGCACAGATACGCAGTATTTT. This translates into CASSGGTSTDTQYF. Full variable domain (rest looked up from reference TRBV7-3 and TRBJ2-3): GAGVSQTPSNKVTEKGKYVELRCDPISGHTALYWYRQSLGQGPEFLIYFQGTGAADDSGLPNDRFFAVRPEGSVSTLKIQRTERGDSAVYLCASSGGTSTDTQYFGPGTRLTVL.

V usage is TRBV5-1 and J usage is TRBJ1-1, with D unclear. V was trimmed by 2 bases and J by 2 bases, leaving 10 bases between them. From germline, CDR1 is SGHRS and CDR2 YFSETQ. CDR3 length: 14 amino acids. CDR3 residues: CASSLLADNTEAFF. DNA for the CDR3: TGCGCCAGCAGCTTATTGGCCGATAACACTGAAGCTTTCTTT.

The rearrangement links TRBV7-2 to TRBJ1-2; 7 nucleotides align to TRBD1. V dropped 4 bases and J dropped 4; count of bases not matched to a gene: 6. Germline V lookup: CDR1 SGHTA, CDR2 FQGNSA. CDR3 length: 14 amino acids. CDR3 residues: CASSYRDSGYGYTF. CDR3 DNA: TGTGCCAGCAGCTACCGGGACAGTGGCTATGGCTACACCTTC.

The CDR3 DNA reads as TGTGCCAGTAGTATACCCCTCGCCCAGGGGGGGAAGACCCAGTACTTC. Amino acids: CASSIPLAQGGKTQYF. The rearrangement links TRBV19 to TRBJ2-5, with D perhaps matching TRBD1 or TRBD2 (7 bases each). V was clipped by 2 bases and J by 6 bases, with 19 bases between them. This CDR3 has 16 residues. From germline, CDR1 is LNHDA and CDR2 SQIVND (reference sequence). The entire variable domain, with the rest obtained from reference TRBV19 and TRBJ2-5, is as follows: DGGITQSPKYLFRKEGQNVTLSCEQNLNHDAMYWYRQDPGQGLRLIYYSQIVNDFQKGDIAEGYSVSREKKESFPLTVTSAQKNPTAFYLCASSIPLAQGGKTQYFGPGTRLLVL.

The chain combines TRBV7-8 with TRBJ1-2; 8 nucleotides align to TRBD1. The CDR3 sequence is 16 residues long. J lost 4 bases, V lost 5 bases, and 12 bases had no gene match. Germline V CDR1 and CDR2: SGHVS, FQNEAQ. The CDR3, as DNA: TGTGCCAGCAGCCCTACCAGGACAGGGTGGGTCTATGGCTACACCTTC. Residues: CASSPTRTGWVYGYTF.

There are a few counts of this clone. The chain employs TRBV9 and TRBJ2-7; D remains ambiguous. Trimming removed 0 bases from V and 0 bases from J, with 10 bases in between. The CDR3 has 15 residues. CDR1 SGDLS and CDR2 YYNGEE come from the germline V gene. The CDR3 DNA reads TGTGCCAGCAGCGTAGACCCGGCATTCTCCTACGAGCAGTACTTC. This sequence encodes CASSVDPAFSYEQYF.

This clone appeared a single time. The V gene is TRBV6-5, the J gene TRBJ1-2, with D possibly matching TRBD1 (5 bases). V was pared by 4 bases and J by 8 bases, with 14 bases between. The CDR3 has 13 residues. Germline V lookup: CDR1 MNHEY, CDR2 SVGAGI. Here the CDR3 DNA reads TGTGCCAGCAGTTCCCCAGGGTTGGCGGGCTACACCTTC. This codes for CASSSPGLAGYTF.

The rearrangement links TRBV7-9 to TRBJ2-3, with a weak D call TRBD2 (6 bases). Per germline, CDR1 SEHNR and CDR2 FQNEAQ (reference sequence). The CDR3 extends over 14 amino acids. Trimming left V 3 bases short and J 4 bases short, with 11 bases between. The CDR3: CASSFGGAADTQYF. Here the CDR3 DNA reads TGTGCCAGCAGCTTTGGAGGGGCGGCAGATACGCAGTATTTT.